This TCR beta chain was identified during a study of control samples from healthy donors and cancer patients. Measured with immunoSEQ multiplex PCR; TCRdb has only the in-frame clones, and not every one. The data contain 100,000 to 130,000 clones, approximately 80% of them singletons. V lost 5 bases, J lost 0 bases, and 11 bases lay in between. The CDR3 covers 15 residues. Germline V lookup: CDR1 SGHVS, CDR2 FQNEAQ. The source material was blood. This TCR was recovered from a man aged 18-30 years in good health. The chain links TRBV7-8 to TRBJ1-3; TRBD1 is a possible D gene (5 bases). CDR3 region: CASSRDSNSGNTIYF. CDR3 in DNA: TGTGCCAGCAGCCGAGACAGTAACTCTGGAAACACCATATATTTT.